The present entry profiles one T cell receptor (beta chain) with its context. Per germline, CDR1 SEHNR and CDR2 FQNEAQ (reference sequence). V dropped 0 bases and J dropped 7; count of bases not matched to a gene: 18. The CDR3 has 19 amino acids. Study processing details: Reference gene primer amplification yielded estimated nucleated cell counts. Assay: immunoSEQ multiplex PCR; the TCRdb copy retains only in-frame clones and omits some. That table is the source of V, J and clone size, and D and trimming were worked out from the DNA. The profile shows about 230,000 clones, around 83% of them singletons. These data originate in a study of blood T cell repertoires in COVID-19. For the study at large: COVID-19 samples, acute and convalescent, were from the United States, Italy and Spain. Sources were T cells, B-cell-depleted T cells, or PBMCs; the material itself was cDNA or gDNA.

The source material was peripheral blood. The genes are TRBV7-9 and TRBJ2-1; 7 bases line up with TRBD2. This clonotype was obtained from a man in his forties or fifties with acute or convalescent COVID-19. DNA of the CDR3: TGTGCCAGCAGCTTAGCCGGGGCCCTCGGACCAGCGGGGAGGAATGAGCAGTTCTTC. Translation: CASSLAGALGPAGRNEQFF.